This TCR beta chain was recovered during a study of shared clonotypes between healthy human individuals. Study-level points and caveats: Richness estimates generally favored naive over memory subsets.

Looked up from germline, CDR1 is ENHRY and CDR2 is SYGVKD. CDR3 length equals 13 residues. The trim removed 4 bases at V and 6 bases at J, leaving 6 bases unmatched. On sorted subsets, replicate PCRs used about 200 ng DNA, or roughly 30,000 T cell genomes. Produced via immunoSEQ multiplex PCR; TCRdb's table is partial and in-frame only. The top ten hold around 1.5% of the sample, which has about 1 million clones, approximately 72% seen once. A remark on this clone: As yet, its antigen is unknown.

The source material was memory CD4+ T cells sorted from blood. Subset reported: CD45RA-negative fraction. The V gene is TRBV10-3, the J gene TRBJ2-7, with TRBD1 matching over 7 bases. This sequence originates from a man younger than 35 in good health. The CDR3 region is CAISAGTVGEQYF. DNA of the CDR3: TGTGCCATCAGTGCAGGGACAGTTGGCGAGCAGTACTTC.